Below, one T cell receptor beta chain is given with its context. The protocol was immunoSEQ multiplex PCR, while the TCRdb copy is restricted to in-frame clones and leaves out a portion. The sample records 30,000 to 40,000 clones, over 70% being singletons. Germline CDR1 reads LGHDT; CDR2 reads YNNKEL (reference sequence). This CDR3 spans 13 amino acids. V was cut by 7 bases and J by 8 bases, with 17 bases left in between. These data originate in a study of blood T cell repertoires in COVID-19. Overall study: PBMCs, B-cell-depleted T cells, or T cells were the source of the cDNA or gDNA that made up the material.

The origin of this receptor is a man in his fifties or sixties with active COVID-19. V gene TRBV3-1 (or the pseudogene TRBV3-2) combines with J gene TRBJ1-2, with a possible D match to TRBD1 (5 bases). Sequencing was carried out using peripheral blood. As DNA, the CDR3 is TGTGCCAGCACCACATCGCGGGGACGCGGCTACACCTTC. Its translation is CASTTSRGRGYTF.